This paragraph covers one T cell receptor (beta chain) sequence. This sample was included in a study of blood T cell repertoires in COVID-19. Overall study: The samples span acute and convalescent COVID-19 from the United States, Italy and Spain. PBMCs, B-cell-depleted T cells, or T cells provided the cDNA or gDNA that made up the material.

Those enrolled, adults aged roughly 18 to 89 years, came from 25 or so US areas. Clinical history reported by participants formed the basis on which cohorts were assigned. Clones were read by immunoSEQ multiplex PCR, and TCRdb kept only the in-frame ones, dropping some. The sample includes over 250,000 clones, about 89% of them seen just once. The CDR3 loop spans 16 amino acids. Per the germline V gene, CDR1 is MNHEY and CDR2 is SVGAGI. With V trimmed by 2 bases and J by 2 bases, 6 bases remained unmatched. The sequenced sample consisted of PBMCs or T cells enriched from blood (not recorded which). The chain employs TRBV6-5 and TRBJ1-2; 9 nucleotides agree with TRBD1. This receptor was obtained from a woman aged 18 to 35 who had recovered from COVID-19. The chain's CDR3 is CASSYASGTGNYGYTF. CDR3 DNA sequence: TGTGCCAGCAGTTACGCATCCGGGACAGGGAACTATGGCTACACCTTC.